This T cell receptor (beta chain) was recovered during a study of cytomegalovirus exposure and HLA in healthy donors (TCRdb year 2017). Broadly, across the study: In an earlier analysis of some 550 of the donors, 276 Gb of sequence data and 95 million to 130 million unique TCR beta sequences from 150 million to 200 million T cells were reported. A later analysis re-analyzed previously published TCR beta repertoires from 666 donors and added high-resolution HLA genotyping to study TCR occurrence patterns. The aim of the study was to test whether cataloging public T cell receptors could identify signatures of past pathogen exposure. Typing coverage differed by locus: A, B, C, DRB1 and DQB1 were typed in roughly 620-640 donors, DQA1 in 500 to 550, DPA1 in 600 to 610, and DPB1 in around 440. Rather than using new phenotypic data, the later analysis identified candidate immune exposures from TCR beta sequences and from how often those sequences occurred across donors. HLA typing covered class I and class II loci at four-digit resolution. In an earlier analysis of a few hundred of the donors, high-throughput TCR beta sequencing was used to judge whether each TCR beta V gene segment behaved as functional or pseudogenic. Because of strong linkage in the cohort, roughly five DR-DQ haplotypes were treated as single units for association and clustering. High-throughput TCR immunosequencing, statistical association of individual TCRs with disease status, and machine learning were combined to predict cytomegalovirus infection status. Donor age, sex, ethnicity and CMV serostatus were collected together with the repertoire data. Of the 350 to 450 genotyped donors, 75% to 85% were placed in the genetic ancestry cluster associated with self-reported Caucasian donors. In addition to the first cohort of 666 subjects, a separate validation cohort of 120 different subjects was used. An early release that covered approximately 600 HLA-typed donors contained approximately 300 gigabases of sequencing data and approximately 85 million unique TCR sequences. A later genetic analysis took genome-wide SNP genotypes for about three fifths of the roughly 670 donors and used that subset as a discovery cohort. All discovery cohort repertoires had been generated using a single sequencing platform. The T cell repertoires of around 730 subjects were profiled by immunosequencing and related to cytomegalovirus serostatus. Among 350 to 400 genotyped donors of the cohort, an average of about 240,000 unique TCR beta nucleotide sequences were sequenced per donor, 15% to 20% of them non-productive.

Libraries were made using the immunoSEQ multiplex PCR assay. A mixture of 60 forward primers for TCR Vbeta segments and 13 reverse primers for TCR Jbeta segments was used in the multiplex PCR. A multiplex PCR assay on genomic DNA amplified the CDR3 region of rearranged TCR beta genes. The amplified TCR beta libraries were sequenced on the Illumina HiSeq System as 87-base-pair reads. The authors processed their data as follows. In a later analysis, 70 million to 95 million unique TCR beta chains were counted across the 500 to 700 repertoires, and approximately 11 million of these chains were shared by at least two donors. Raw reads were error-corrected and collapsed into unique sequences with a nearest-neighbor algorithm that merged closely related sequences to remove PCR and sequencing errors. V, D and J gene segments were assigned by aligning CDR3 sequences to IMGT reference sequences. For a sequence to be retained, a match of at least six nucleotides to both a V gene segment and a J gene segment was required. A rearrangement was called productive if the CDR3 had no stop codons and remained in frame with V and J, and every other rearrangement was called non-productive. Following IMGT convention, CDR3 was defined as the stretch from the second conserved V-encoded cysteine to the conserved J-encoded phenylalanine. The earlier analysis of some 580 of the donors excluded any sequence lacking an unambiguous match to a single V gene segment. In an earlier analysis of roughly 600 of the donors, a V segment was called functional when productive rearrangements were above 56.7%, and segregating when the standard deviation between donors exceeded 5%. To diagnose cytomegalovirus status from the catalog of TCR beta chain sequences, a statistical classification framework was built. V and J gene assignment, in a later analysis, came from comparing TCR nucleotide sequences with IMGT/GENE-DB human TR gene sequences. Using the TCRdist pipeline, a later analysis assigned CDR3 sequences along with most-parsimonious VDJ recombination scenarios. In a later analysis, every TCR beta chain was defined by the combination of its CDR3 amino acid sequence and its V-gene family, and reads without a unique V-gene family were dropped. A later analysis removed 600 or so highly shared, low-generation-probability nucleotide sequences to deal with suspected cross-contamination and a sequencing artifact. In a later analysis, a clonal expansion index for each public chain was calculated from normalized within-repertoire ranks of inferred template counts. In a later analysis, generation probabilities were computed with a VDJ recombination model fitted to out-of-frame rearrangements, and the resulting probabilities were checked against IGoR. A later analysis scored TCR-TCR, TCR-HLA and TCR-CMV co-occurrence with hypergeometric tests, applying a repertoire-size bias correction to TCR pairs. In a later analysis, false discovery rates were estimated by permuting HLA or CMV assignments 20 times. In a later analysis, co-occurring TCRs were grouped using DBSCAN, and TCRdist sequence similarity was added for clustering within HLA-allele-positive subsets. For co-occurrence clustering, repertoires with fewer than 30,000 or more than 120,000 public chains were excluded, along with four to six repertoires with anomalous nucleotide sharing. TCRdb provides this immuneACCESS table in a form limited to in-frame rearrangements. Some clones are lacking; in checked studies, under half of them reflect an unresolved V gene, and why the rest are absent is not known. The V and J calls and clone size are taken from that table; D and trimming were inferred from the DNA. Across this sample there are roughly 180,000 clones, with about four fifths seen only once. The ten largest clones add up to approximately 6.7% of the sample.

The cohort comprised fewer than 700 healthy bone marrow donors. At the time of sampling, every cohort member was nominally healthy, though immune exposures that went unrecorded were likely present. The donor was CMV seropositive and belonged to the group of around 300 seropositive cohort members. Every donor gave a peripheral blood sample, and the peripheral blood mononuclear cells from that sample were used for TCR beta sequencing. The Qiagen DNeasy Blood Extraction Kit was used to extract genomic DNA from the blood cell samples. The germline V gene encodes CDR1 MNHEY and CDR2 SMNVEV (reference sequence). V ends up 0 bases short and J 7 bases short, with an unmatched junction base count of 4. Including cysteine and phenylalanine, the CDR3 has 15 amino acids. The only DNA kept is the CDR3, 45 bases in frame from the first base. To note about this clone: What this receptor recognizes is not known. No base-level quality is on record; no much larger clone is a single base apart.

What the work shows at the level of the full study, not this receptor alone: At a false discovery rate of 0.05, a later analysis linked some 17,000 TCR beta sequences to specific HLA alleles. Compared with the 666-donor mean, donors in an Asian-associated ancestry cluster had fewer N-insertions in productive TCRs, according to a later genetic analysis. According to a later analysis, most CMV-associated TCR beta chains appeared to be HLA-restricted, and the HLA associations seemed to be driven largely by CMV exposure. Assigning TCR associations to individual alleles was difficult when HLA alleles, especially DR and DQ, strongly co-occurred. The study listed approximately 150 TCR beta chains as associated with cytomegalovirus. A further reported finding was that TCR beta sequences accurately predicted the HLA-A and HLA-B alleles for most subjects in the first cohort. Across donors, most TCR sequences were observed very rarely, whereas some public TCRs were present in many individuals. Because counts were too low, some 16 rarely observed V segments, including chromosome 9 orphons, were excluded from the earlier analysis of roughly 580 of the donors. In vitro tests confirmed that a few of the cytomegalovirus-associated TCR beta chains recognize cytomegalovirus antigens. In an earlier analysis of roughly 560 of the donors, most TCR beta V segments were observed in productive rearrangements about 87% or about 30% of the time, broadly matching IMGT annotations. HLA typing was unavailable for some donors at each locus, so association tests used only the typed subset. The cohort was sequenced for TCR beta chains only, and without alpha or paired-chain data the features that could be detected were limited. Because the 87-base-pair reads could not distinguish some IMGT-functional V segments, including TRBV6-2 and TRBV6-3, those segments were excluded. The sequencing pipeline was judged likely to have produced a cluster of highly shared sequence variants as a technical artifact. It was suggested by the authors that the approach could potentially be generalized to other disease states and immunological phenotypes. Linkage disequilibrium might explain the correlated functional status among segregating V segments, but an unknown experimental factor could not be ruled out. The classifier was reported to diagnose cytomegalovirus status with high specificity and sensitivity in both the original cohort and the validation cohort. According to a later analysis, TCR association rates differed among HLA loci, with DRB1 alleles showing the most associated TCRs and HLA-C alleles showing the fewest. A later analysis found that HLA-associated TCR beta chains were more clonally expanded and had lower generation probabilities than equally common non-associated chains. The presence/absence analyses assumed that sequencing depth was roughly uniform across donors, and that assumption may not be true. For the cohort, immune exposure information was limited to CMV serostatus. A later genetic analysis associated a missense DCLRE1C variant with V-gene and J-gene trimming of TCR beta chains, and an independent cohort replicated the association. A later analysis reported that several top co-occurrence clusters appeared linked to parvovirus B19, influenza, CMV and Epstein-Barr virus.

This sequence uses TRBV27 and TRBJ2-2, with TRBD2 identical over 8 junction bases. The specimen sequenced was PBMCs. This clonotype originated in a man aged 25 to 40 in good health and CMV-seropositive. CDR3 reads: CASSLSGLAGGELFF. The bases read TGTGCCAGCAGTTTATCTGGACTAGCTGGCGGGGAGCTGTTTTTT.